The following is a TCR beta chain sequence with its context. Its antigen is as yet unknown. Based on CD45RO/CCR7/CD25/CD127/CD95/CD27, CD4+ regulatory, stem cell-like memory, naive and central memory cells were sorted. Every bit of the isolated RNA underwent reverse transcription, so sequencing read expressed TCRB transcripts. Assay: immunoSEQ multiplex PCR; the TCRdb copy retains only in-frame clones and omits some. The sample contains around 150,000 clones, about 7% of which appear only once. The CDR3 sequence is 13 residues long. The germline V gene has CDR1 GTSNPN and CDR2 SVGIG (reference sequence). V lost 6 bases and J lost 8, with 16 bases in between. This entry belongs to a study of beta chain features in type 1 diabetes. Study-wide background: Healthy donors and patients showed comparable age, gender and cell yields.

Study observations and caveats: When VDJ junctions were examined, type 1 diabetes patients showed fewer insertions and more deletions. The study found moderately but significantly shorter TCRB CDR3s in all four CD4+ subsets of Type 1 diabetes patients.

The rearrangement uses TRBV30 and TRBJ1-4; the D is unclear. What was sequenced was central memory CD4+ T cells from blood. The origin of this receptor is a young woman in good health. CDR3 sequence: CACARGFEEKLFF. CDR3 nucleotide sequence: TGTGCCTGCGCGCGCGGTTTCGAGGAAAAACTGTTTTTT.